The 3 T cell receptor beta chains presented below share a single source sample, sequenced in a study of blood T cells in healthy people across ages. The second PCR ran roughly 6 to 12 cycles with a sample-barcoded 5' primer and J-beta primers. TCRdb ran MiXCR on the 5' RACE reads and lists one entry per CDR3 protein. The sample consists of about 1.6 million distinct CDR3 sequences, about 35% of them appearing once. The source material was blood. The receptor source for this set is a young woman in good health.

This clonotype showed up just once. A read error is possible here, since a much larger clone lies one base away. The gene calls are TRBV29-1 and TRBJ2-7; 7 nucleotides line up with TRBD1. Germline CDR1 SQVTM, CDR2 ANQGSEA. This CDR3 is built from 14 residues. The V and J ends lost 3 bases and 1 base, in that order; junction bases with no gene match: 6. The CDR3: CSVDGGQSSYEQYF. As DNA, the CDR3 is TGCAGCGTTGATGGGGGACAGTCATCCTACGAGCAGTACTTC.

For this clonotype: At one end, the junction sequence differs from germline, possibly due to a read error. The CDR3 DNA reads as TGTGCCTGCAGTTTCCACCAGTCCTCTAGCACAGATACGCAGTATTTT. Translating gives CACSFHQSSSTDTQYF. The rearrangement links TRBV27 to TRBJ2-3; D gene unclear. Germline loops: CDR1 MNHEY, CDR2 SMNVEV (reference sequence). The CDR3 is 16 amino acids.

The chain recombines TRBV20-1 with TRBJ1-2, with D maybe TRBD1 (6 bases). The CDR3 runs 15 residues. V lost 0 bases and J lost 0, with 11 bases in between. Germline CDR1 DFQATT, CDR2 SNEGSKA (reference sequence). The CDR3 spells CSARDVTGANYGYTF. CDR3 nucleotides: TGCAGTGCTAGAGACGTGACAGGAGCTAACTATGGCTACACCTTC.